Presented here are 2 T cell receptor beta chains from one specimen sequenced in a study of cytomegalovirus exposure and HLA in healthy donors. The primer mix had 60 Vbeta and 13 Jbeta primers. Some clones are missing from TCRdb's copy, which holds only in-frame ones; the method was immunoSEQ multiplex PCR. The sample contains about 130,000 clones, about 76% of which appear only once. The sequencing sample was made of PBMCs. Receptor source: a woman aged 55-69 years in good health and CMV-seropositive.

This clone was picked up a small number of times. The chain joins TRBV6-5 to TRBJ2-3; unclear D gene. V was trimmed by 0 bases and J by 6 bases, leaving 7 bases between them. The germline gives CDR1 MNHEY, CDR2 SVGAGI. There are 13 residues in the CDR3. CDR3 residues: CASSYSERDTQYF. In DNA, the CDR3 is TGTGCCAGCAGTTACTCAGAGAGGGATACGCAGTATTTT.

The chain joins TRBV30 to TRBJ1-1; no clear D gene. Trimming cost V 2 bases and J 3 bases, with 7 bases left between them. The CDR3 loop spans 12 amino acids. The V gene's germline CDR1 is GTSNPN and CDR2 SVGIG (reference sequence). DNA of the CDR3: TGTGCCTGGAGTTACATTGACACTGAAGCTTTCTTT. Translating it yields CAWSYIDTEAFF.